Each of the 15 T cell receptor beta chains below was sequenced from the same sample in a study. TCRdb re-analysed the 5' RACE reads in MiXCR, keeping a single row per CDR3 protein. The table lists over 45,000 distinct CDR3 sequences, roughly 28% of them singletons. The sorted Tregs were CD4+CD25+CD127-/low cells. The sequencing sample was made of tumor-infiltrating Tregs sorted from the breast tumor. These receptors were taken from a female donor with breast cancer.

This rearrangement joins TRBV20-1 to TRBJ1-6; 10 nucleotides align to TRBD1. V was pared by 7 bases and J by 10 bases, with 16 bases of the junction left unmatched. Germline V lookup: CDR1 DFQATT, CDR2 SNEGSKA (reference sequence). The CDR3 has 16 residues. Here the CDR3 DNA reads TGCAGTGGTAGTCCTCCGGGACAGGGGTATGGCTCACCCCTCCACTTT. Amino acid sequence: CSGSPPGQGYGSPLHF.

The chain has TRBV7-8 and TRBJ1-5; a possible D gene is TRBD1 (5 bases). CDR1 is SGHVS, CDR2 FQNEAQ, per germline. The CDR3 consists of 16 residues. V was pared by 8 bases and J by 0 bases, with 17 bases between. CDR3 amino acids: CASGPENGASNQPQHF. The CDR3 DNA sequence: TGTGCCAGCGGCCCCGAGAATGGGGCTAGCAATCAGCCCCAGCATTTT. Filled out from reference TRBV7-8 and TRBJ1-5, the complete variable domain reads GAGVSQSPRYKVAKRGQDVALRCDPISGHVSLFWYQQALGQGPEFLTYFQNEAQLDKSGLPSDRFFAERPEGSVSTLKIQRTQQEDSAVYLCASGPENGASNQPQHFGDGTRLSIL.

This clonotype has ten or more counts. The chain joins TRBV6-6 to TRBJ1-6; D not certain. V shed 7 bases and J shed 7 bases, with 17 bases lying between them. CDR1 is MNHNY, CDR2 SVGAGI, per germline (reference sequence). CDR3 size: 15 residues. The CDR3: CASTSLSGVNSPLHF. The CDR3 DNA sequence: TGTGCCAGCACTTCTTTGTCAGGCGTAAATTCACCCCTCCACTTT.

This clonotype has just a few counts. The chain carries TRBV5-1 and TRBJ2-5; D is perhaps TRBD1 (6 bases). The CDR3 loop spans 15 amino acids. Germline values: CDR1 SGHRS, CDR2 YFSETQ. V dropped 0 bases and J dropped 5 bases, with 14 bases sitting between them. CDR3 sequence reads: CASSLASGVLETQYF. The DNA of the CDR3 is TGCGCCAGCAGCTTGGCCTCAGGGGTGTTGGAGACCCAGTACTTC.

The genes are TRBV5-1 and TRBJ2-2; TRBD2 aligns across 7 bases. The CDR3 is 15 residues long. V gave up 0 bases and J gave up 4 bases; unmatched junction bases: 3. Germline assignment: CDR1 SGHRS and CDR2 YFSETQ. The CDR3 DNA reads TGCGCCAGCAGCTTGGGCGGGAGTGGCACCGGGGAGCTGTTTTTT. Its translation is CASSLGGSGTGELFF.

The sample holds a few counts of this clonotype. The chain recombines TRBV3-1 with TRBJ2-7; 11 bases map to TRBD1. J lost 2 bases, V lost 4 bases, and 4 bases had no gene match. The CDR3 has 15 residues. The germline gives CDR1 LGHDT, CDR2 YNNKEL (reference sequence). Here the CDR3 DNA reads TGTGCCAGCAGCCGAGTGGGACAGGGGGCCTACGAGCAGTACTTC. Encoded protein: CASSRVGQGAYEQYF.

This clonotype was seen many times. The rearrangement joins TRBV10-3 to TRBJ2-3; D ambiguous. Trimming pared 7 bases from V and 3 bases from J, leaving 11 bases between. Germline CDR1 is ENHRY and CDR2 is SYGVKD. The CDR3 is made up of 13 amino acids. CDR3 sequence reads: CAITGRETDTQYF. The CDR3 nucleotides read TGTGCCATCACTGGACGAGAGACAGATACGCAGTATTTT.

This clonotype was counted only a few times. V is TRBV7-8 and J is TRBJ2-1, with 9 positions matching TRBD2. The germline CDR1 and CDR2 sequences are SGHVS and FQNEAQ. V shed 0 bases and J 6 bases; nucleotides not matched to a gene: 6. The CDR3 loop spans 16 amino acids. The CDR3 sequence: CASSLASAGGPNEQFF. CDR3 DNA sequence: TGTGCCAGCAGCTTAGCGTCGGCGGGAGGGCCCAATGAGCAGTTCTTC.

The table lists this clonotype with a few counts. V and J are TRBV6-1 and TRBJ1-1, with D maybe TRBD1 (5 bases). V was shortened by 2 bases and J by 1 base, with 8 bases between the two germline ends. This CDR3 comprises 14 residues. Germline V gene data show CDR1 as MNHNS and CDR2 as SASEGT. CDR3 sequence reads: CASSEFGGNTEAFF. CDR3 nucleotide sequence: TGTGCCAGCAGTGAATTTGGGGGGAACACTGAAGCTTTCTTT.

As to this clonotype: A much bigger clone sits one base away, suggesting this may be a read error. The rearrangement uses TRBV5-1 and TRBJ1-4; D remains unclear. This CDR3 has 16 residues. CDR1 is SGHRS, CDR2 YFSETQ, per germline. CDR3 region: CASSLNSPRGNEELFF. CDR3 DNA: TGCGCCAGCAGCTTGAACTCCCCGCGGGGTAATGAAGAACTGTTTTTT.

On this clonotype itself: Being one base from a much bigger clone, this may be a read error. The chain uses TRBV5-1 and TRBJ2-3, with D unresolved. The germline CDR1 and CDR2 sequences are SGHRS and YFSETQ. CDR3 size: 14 residues. CDR3 residues: CTSSLRLSTDTQYF. The DNA for the CDR3 is TGCACCAGCAGCTTGAGGCTTAGCACAGATACGCAGTATTTT.

The CDR3 DNA is TGTGCCAGCAGTGGGACAGGGAGGACAGATACGCAGTATTTT. Its translation: CASSGTGRTDTQYF. This rearrangement joins TRBV5-5 to TRBJ2-3, with 9 bases matching TRBD1. The CDR3 runs to 14 residues. Germline CDR1 SGHKS, CDR2 YYEKEE (reference sequence). After removal of 5 bases from V and 3 bases from J, the junction contained 4 bases not matched to a gene.

The chain is built from TRBV4-2 and TRBJ2-2; 10 positions match TRBD2. Trimming took 4 bases from V and 0 from J; bases not matched to a gene: 2. Germline-derived CDR1 and CDR2 are LGHNA and YNFKEQ. The CDR3 is made up of 16 amino acids. Written as DNA, the CDR3 is TGTGCCAGCAGCCCAGGACTAGCGGCGAACACCGGGGAGCTGTTTTTT. This codes for CASSPGLAANTGELFF.

This rearrangement joins TRBV29-1 to TRBJ2-3; D not resolved. Per germline, CDR1 SQVTM and CDR2 ANQGSEA. Trimming cost V 7 bases and J 4 bases, with 12 bases left between them. This CDR3 is built from 12 residues. CDR3 loop: CSARPSPDTQYF. The DNA of the CDR3 is TGCAGCGCCAGACCATCACCAGATACGCAGTATTTT.

In this sample, this clonotype turned up a few times. The chain links TRBV30 to TRBJ1-1, with D unclear. CDR3 length: 14 residues. CDR1 and CDR2 (germline): GTSNPN, SVGIG (reference sequence). Trimming left V 2 bases short and J 0 bases short, with 10 bases between. The CDR3 here is CAWSLRPLNTEAFF. CDR3 DNA sequence: TGTGCCTGGAGTCTCCGGCCCCTGAACACTGAAGCTTTCTTT.